These 22 T cell receptor beta chains originate from one sample sequenced in a study of molecular identifiers for immune sequencing clone quantification. TCRdb recomputed calls from the PCR reads with MiXCR, one row per CDR3 protein. The table has roughly 630,000 distinct CDR3 sequences, roughly 23% seen once. Sequencing was done on a sample of naive CD8+ T cells from blood, with Jurkat cell RNA spiked in. Subset of the sample: FACS-sorted CD8+CD4-CCR7+CD45RA+ naive T cells. Receptors originate from a human donor in good health. Some libraries in this study had Jurkat cell RNA spiked in.

The sample holds many counts of this clonotype. The chain is built from TRBV14 and TRBJ2-3, with D tentatively TRBD2 (6 bases). Germline V gene sequence: CDR1 SGHDN, CDR2 FVKESK. The CDR3 runs to 15 residues. V was pared by 2 bases and J by 0 bases, with 9 bases between. CDR3 bases: TGTGCCAGCAGCCAATTTGGGGGGAGCACAGATACGCAGTATTTT. It codes for CASSQFGGSTDTQYF.

This clonotype was detected only a few times. The rearrangement uses TRBV9 and TRBJ2-3, with 11 nucleotides matching TRBD2. The trim removed 3 bases at V and 6 bases at J, leaving 9 bases unmatched. This CDR3 is built from 16 residues. The germline CDR1 and CDR2 sequences are SGDLS and YYNGEE. The CDR3 nucleotides read TGTGCCAGCAGCGGGCTGACTAGCGGGGCCGTCGATACGCAGTATTTT. Protein product: CASSGLTSGAVDTQYF.

This clonotype was counted between two and nine times. The J gene is TRBJ1-1, the V gene TRBV21-1. TRBV21-1 is described as a pseudogene. The CDR3 is made up of 17 amino acids. CDR3 nucleotide sequence: TGTGCCAGCAGCAAAGGCGTGGAGGGGACTATGAACACTGAAGCTTTCTTT. It yields the protein CASSKGVEGTMNTEAFF.

This clonotype was counted at least ten times. The J gene is TRBJ1-4, the V gene TRBV4-1, with D possibly TRBD1 on 5 matching bases. This CDR3 region has 16 residues. Trimming pared 2 bases from V and 0 bases from J, leaving 10 bases between. The V gene's germline CDR1 is MGHRA and CDR2 YSYEKL. CDR3 region: CASSQRQIATNEKLFF. CDR3 in DNA: TGCGCCAGCAGCCAACGACAGATTGCAACTAATGAAAAACTGTTTTTT.

Points on this clonotype: A single base separates this from a much larger clone, so it may be a read error. The rearrangement uses TRBV20-1 and TRBJ2-7, with TRBD2 as a possible D gene (5 bases). This CDR3 is 13 amino acids long. Germline V gene lookup returns CDR1 DFQATT and CDR2 SNEGSKA (reference sequence). DNA for the CDR3: TGCAGTGCTAGAGGGCTAGCCACCTACGCGCAGTACTTC. Protein product: CSARGLATYAQYF.

This clonotype appeared a few times. This chain links TRBV6-5 with TRBJ1-6; D is possibly TRBD1 (6 bases). CDR1 and CDR2 (germline): MNHEY, SVGAGI. V shed 5 bases and J shed 11 bases, with 19 bases lying between them. CDR3 length: 15 residues. The CDR3 sequence: CASSSYTEGGAPLHF. CDR3 sequence (DNA): TGTGCCAGCAGTAGTTACACGGAGGGGGGAGCACCCCTCCACTTT.

This chain links TRBV6-5 with TRBJ1-6; 10 nucleotides match TRBD1. The CDR3 covers 17 residues. With V trimmed by 3 bases and J by 7 bases, 9 bases remained unmatched. CDR1 and CDR2 from the germline V gene are MNHEY and SVGAGI. Here the CDR3 reads CASSYRDRGRENSPLHF. In DNA form, the CDR3 reads TGTGCCAGCAGTTATCGGGACAGGGGAAGGGAGAATTCACCCCTCCACTTT.

In its sample, this clonotype was seen a few times. V usage is TRBV29-1 and J usage is TRBJ1-2, with TRBD1 identical over 8 bases. Germline V gene lookup returns CDR1 SQVTM and CDR2 ANQGSEA. Trimming cost V 7 bases and J 6 bases; bases outside gene matches: 16. The CDR3 is 15 amino acids. The CDR3 sequence is CSATREPGGYNGYTF. In nucleotides, the CDR3 is TGCAGCGCCACAAGGGAGCCAGGGGGCTATAATGGCTACACCTTC.

This clonotype has ten or more counts. This sequence joins TRBV10-2 and TRBJ2-4; D may match TRBD1 or TRBD2 (5 bases each). Germline CDR1 is WSHSY and CDR2 is SAAADI. The CDR3 runs to 12 residues. V was shortened by 8 bases and J by 10 bases, with 15 bases between the two germline ends. CDR3 bases: TGCGCCAGCCGGGACCCCTTCAGGATTCAGTACTTC. Translated, it gives CASRDPFRIQYF.

The chain links TRBV29-1 to TRBJ2-1; 13 bases fit TRBD2. CDR3 size: 15 residues. The germline V gene has CDR1 SQVTM and CDR2 ANQGSEA. V lost 4 bases and J lost 6; bases outside the gene matches: 6. This CDR3 is CSVGPGLAGRNEQFF. The CDR3 DNA reads as TGCAGCGTTGGACCGGGACTAGCGGGACGCAATGAGCAGTTCTTC.

This rearrangement joins TRBV10-3 to TRBJ1-3, with a possible D match to TRBD1 (6 bases). The germline V gene encodes CDR1 ENHRY and CDR2 SYGVKD. V lost 6 bases and J 0 bases, leaving 18 bases between the germline ends. This CDR3 contains 17 residues. CDR3 loop: CAIRVQGGDSSGNTIYF. CDR3 bases: TGTGCCATCAGAGTACAGGGTGGGGACTCCTCTGGAAACACCATATATTTT.

This clonotype has just a few counts. This chain joins TRBV27 and TRBJ1-3, with TRBD1 as a possible D gene (5 bases). Trimming left V 6 bases short and J 2 bases short, with 8 bases between. Looked up from germline, CDR1 is MNHEY and CDR2 is SMNVEV (reference sequence). The CDR3 spans 13 residues. CDR3 protein: CASRGGAGNTIYF. CDR3 sequence (DNA): TGTGCCAGCAGAGGAGGGGCTGGAAACACCATATATTTT.

A remark on this clonotype: With a much larger clone just one base away, this may be a read error. The V call is TRBV3-1, the J call TRBJ2-2; D ambiguous. In germline, CDR1 is LGHDT, CDR2 YNNKEL (reference sequence). V gave up 3 bases and J gave up 6 bases, with 20 bases separating them. This CDR3 comprises 17 residues. The CDR3 region is CASSHPLGRVGPGELFF. The CDR3 DNA is TGTGCCAGCAGCCATCCCCTGGGCCGAGTCGGTCCCGGGGAGCTGTTTTTT.

The chain joins TRBV28 to TRBJ1-2; D perhaps matches TRBD1 (6 bases). Germline CDR1 is MDHEN and CDR2 is SYDVKM. This CDR3 spans 14 amino acids. V lost 4 bases, J lost 4 bases, and 13 bases lay in between. CDR3 DNA sequence: TGTGCCAGCAGTTCCCTGGGACAAGTCTATGGCTACACCTTC. Residues: CASSSLGQVYGYTF.

The V call is TRBV19, the J call TRBJ2-4; no clear D gene. The CDR3 spans 15 residues. V lost 1 base and J 0 bases, leaving 7 bases between the germline ends. Per germline, CDR1 LNHDA and CDR2 SQIVND (reference sequence). CDR3 sequence: CASSIGGGAKNIQYF. CDR3 nucleotides: TGTGCCAGTAGTATAGGCGGTGGAGCCAAAAACATTCAGTACTTC.

There are a few counts of this clonotype. The chain uses TRBV4-3 and TRBJ2-2; 7 nucleotides align to TRBD1. The CDR3 extends over 16 amino acids. With V trimmed by 0 bases and J by 5 bases, 6 bases remained unmatched. Germline V lookup: CDR1 LGHNA, CDR2 YSLEER. CDR3 sequence reads: CASSQDARGNTGELFF. Written as DNA, the CDR3 is TGCGCCAGCAGCCAAGATGCCAGGGGGAATACCGGGGAGCTGTTTTTT.

This clonotype was counted once. V gene TRBV6-6 combines with J gene TRBJ1-2, with unresolved D. The CDR3 is 12 residues long. V was cut by 7 bases and J by 7 bases, with 13 bases left in between. Germline CDR1 and CDR2: MNHNY and SVGAGI (reference sequence). CDR3 DNA: TGTGCCAGCACATCGGAAAACATTGGCTACACCTTC. This translates into CASTSENIGYTF.

This clonotype was counted many times. J is TRBJ1-1 and V is TRBV29-1; D perhaps matches TRBD1 (6 bases). The CDR3 is 17 residues long. In germline, CDR1 is SQVTM, CDR2 ANQGSEA. Trimming shortened V by 5 bases and J by 5 bases, and 27 bases separated the two germline ends. The CDR3 DNA sequence: TGCAGCGTTTTCGGGGGGCCACACAGACAAGGAGGGACTGAAGCTTTCTTT. As protein: CSVFGGPHRQGGTEAFF.

This clonotype was counted ten times or more. The J gene is TRBJ1-1, the V gene TRBV6-5; D gene uncertain. CDR1 MNHEY and CDR2 SVGAGI come from the germline V gene. Trimming took 0 bases from V and 7 from J, leaving 9 bases between them. There are 13 residues in the CDR3. The CDR3 nucleotides read TGTGCCAGCAGTTACTCGTCGGGTATTGAAGCTTTCTTT. Its protein is CASSYSSGIEAFF.

There are a few counts of this clonotype. The rearrangement uses TRBV12-5 and TRBJ1-2; perhaps TRBD1 as D (5 bases). Germline values: CDR1 LGHNT, CDR2 FRNRAP. V was trimmed by 5 bases and J by 0 bases, leaving 10 bases between them. This CDR3 spans 14 amino acids. The CDR3 is CASGDDRANYGYTF. The CDR3 region has the DNA TGTGCTAGTGGTGACGACAGAGCTAACTATGGCTACACCTTC. Complete variable domain (other parts from reference TRBV12-5 and TRBJ1-2): DARVTQTPRHKVTEMGQEVTMRCQPILGHNTVFWYRQTMMQGLELLAYFRNRAPLDDSGMPKDRFSAEMPDATLATLKIQPSEPRDSAVYFCASGDDRANYGYTFGSGTRLTVV.

In this sample, this clonotype turned up a few times. A much larger clone lies one base from this, so it may be a read error. The rearrangement uses TRBV6-5 and TRBJ2-2, with D unclear. Germline V gives CDR1 MNHEY, CDR2 SVGAGI. V lost 2 bases to trimming and J lost 7 bases, with 5 bases between them. The CDR3 consists of 12 residues. The CDR3 sequence is CASSYGIGELFF. CDR3 bases: TGTGCCAGCAGTTACGGGATCGGGGAGCTGTTTTTT.

The J gene is TRBJ2-1, the V gene TRBV7-9; D is perhaps TRBD2 (5 bases). Germline assignment: CDR1 SEHNR and CDR2 FQNEAQ (reference sequence). V dropped 5 bases and J dropped 15 bases, with 17 bases sitting between them. The length of the CDR3 is 12 residues. The CDR3 region is CASSQEAPGRFF. Here the CDR3 DNA reads TGTGCCAGCAGCCAAGAGGCCCCTGGGAGGTTCTTC.